A single sample is the source of the 21 T cell receptor beta chains below, sequenced in a study of human T cells and chemical hapten exposure (dated by TCRdb to about 2021). The library came from RACE. The instrument given in TCRdb is NextSeq 500. The raw public reads went through TCRdb reprocessing: fastp at Q25, MiXCR clone calling, in-frame beta chains kept. Each entry is one CDR3 protein sequence, shown with its most common DNA and genes. The sample table shows just over 95,000 distinct CDR3 sequences, and 27% are seen once. The top ten hold 10% to 13% of the sample. Reading the label with the study, this specimen's time point is: patch test 3, about 24 weeks after DPC sensitization. Taken with the paper, the label for treatment or condition translates to: therapeutic diphenylcyclopropenone sensitization with weekly scalp DPC. Sequenced here: whole blood, sampled in connection with sensitization to the hapten diphenylcyclopropenone (DPC). All receptors derive from a man aged 40-55 years with alopecia areata. Some clones in this sample may be carry-over from other donors' samples.

A few counts support this clonotype. The chain links TRBV6-5 to TRBJ2-7, with 7 bases matching TRBD1. Germline V gene lookup returns CDR1 MNHEY and CDR2 SVGAGI. This CDR3 spans 14 amino acids. J was trimmed by 2 bases and V by 2 bases; bases with no gene match: 3. The CDR3 region has the DNA TGTGCCAGCAGTTACGGTCAGGGGGCCTACGAGCAGTACTTC. Its translation: CASSYGQGAYEQYF.

This chain uses TRBV5-1 with TRBJ1-2; weak D call: TRBD1 (5 bases). Germline V gene data show CDR1 as SGHRS and CDR2 as YFSETQ. V was trimmed by 3 bases and J by 2 bases, leaving 17 bases between them. The CDR3 has 16 amino acids. The CDR3 DNA sequence: TGCGCCAGCAGCTCCGGACCGGGGGAACTGAACTATGGCTACACCTTC. It codes for CASSSGPGELNYGYTF.

The chain employs TRBV10-3 and TRBJ2-3; maybe TRBD2 (5 bases). Germline V gives CDR1 ENHRY, CDR2 SYGVKD. The CDR3 contains 12 residues. Trimming took off 6 bases at V and 4 bases at J, with 8 bases between the two ends. Here the CDR3 reads CAIRRESDTQYF. The CDR3 region has the DNA TGTGCCATCAGAAGGGAGTCAGATACGCAGTATTTT.

This clonotype was observed at least ten times. The chain recombines TRBV9 with TRBJ2-1, with D tentatively TRBD1 (6 bases). Trimming shortened V by 0 bases and J by 1 base, and 17 bases separated the two germline ends. Per the germline V gene, CDR1 is SGDLS and CDR2 is YYNGEE. The CDR3 spans 18 residues. In DNA form, the CDR3 reads TGTGCCAGCAGCGTAGCTCTGAAGGGGGAAGGTTCCTACAATGAGCAGTTCTTC. Protein product: CASSVALKGEGSYNEQFF.

The sample holds a few counts of this clonotype. The chain uses TRBV5-1 and TRBJ2-7; D may match TRBD1 or TRBD2 (5 bases each). V was pared by 4 bases and J by 4 bases, with 18 bases between. Germline loops: CDR1 SGHRS, CDR2 YFSETQ. The CDR3 loop spans 15 amino acids. CDR3 sequence reads: CASSPYGGVLYEQYF. DNA of the CDR3: TGCGCCAGCAGCCCCTATGGGGGAGTGCTATACGAGCAGTACTTC.

As DNA, the CDR3 is TGCAGTGCTAGCCGGCTAGCGGGAGTCAGAGATACGCAGTATTTT. Protein sequence: CSASRLAGVRDTQYF. This rearrangement joins TRBV20-1 to TRBJ2-3; 10 positions match TRBD2. The J segment lost 5 bases and the V segment lost 3 bases, leaving 8 bases of the junction unmatched. The CDR3 covers 15 residues. CDR1 is DFQATT and CDR2 is SNEGSKA in the germline V gene (reference sequence).

This chain joins TRBV3-1 and TRBJ1-5, with 8 bases matching TRBD1. The V gene end was trimmed by 4 bases and the J gene end by 6 bases; junction bases not matched to a gene: 14. CDR1 is LGHDT and CDR2 is YNNKEL in the germline V gene (reference sequence). This CDR3 is 17 amino acids long. CDR3: CASSLTAGGSIGQPQHF. The CDR3 DNA is TGTGCCAGCAGCCTGACGGCAGGGGGCTCAATTGGTCAGCCCCAGCATTTT.

This clonotype has just one count. This chain joins TRBV15 and TRBJ2-7; D possibly matches TRBD1 or TRBD2 (6 bases each). This CDR3 is built from 19 residues. V lost 4 bases and J 0 bases, leaving 25 bases between the germline ends. CDR1 LNHNV and CDR2 YYDKDF come from the germline V gene (reference sequence). Here the CDR3 reads CATSTNRDVGGLSSYEQYF. CDR3 in DNA: TGTGCCACCAGCACCAACCGGGACGTCGGGGGCTTGAGCTCCTACGAGCAGTACTTC.

This clonotype was counted between two and nine times. CDR3 coding DNA: TGTGCCAGCAGCTTGGGGGTCAGCGGGAGGGAGGAGACCCAGTACTTC. The encoded protein is CASSLGVSGREETQYF. This chain joins TRBV5-4 and TRBJ2-5, with 10 bases matching TRBD2. J gave up 5 bases and V 0 bases, and 7 bases lay outside the gene matches. Germline CDR1 reads SGHNT; CDR2 reads YYREEE (reference sequence). The CDR3 runs 16 residues.

The chain links TRBV27 to TRBJ1-4; D call uncertain. Germline V CDR1 and CDR2: MNHEY, SMNVEV (reference sequence). CDR3 size: 14 residues. V dropped 8 bases and J dropped 4 bases, with 14 bases sitting between them. The CDR3 DNA is TGTGCCAGCTGGTCGCGGCAGGATAATGAAAAACTGTTTTTT. This translates into CASWSRQDNEKLFF.

V is TRBV28 and J is TRBJ2-7; D remains unclear. This CDR3 comprises 13 residues. The V and J ends lost 6 bases and 3 bases respectively, with 12 bases between them. Germline values: CDR1 MDHEN, CDR2 SYDVKM. CDR3 sequence reads: CASRSASYYEQYF. CDR3 coding DNA: TGTGCCAGCAGGTCCGCGTCGTACTACGAGCAGTACTTC. The full variable domain, its missing parts supplied by reference TRBV28 and TRBJ2-7, is DVKVTQSSRYLVKRTGEKVFLECVQDMDHENMFWYRQDPGLGLRLIYFSYDVKMKEKGDIPEGYSVSREKKERFSLILESASTNQTSMYLCASRSASYYEQYFGPGTRLTVT.

The chain joins TRBV28 to TRBJ1-2, with D possibly being TRBD1 (5 bases). This CDR3 spans 12 amino acids. V was cut by 4 bases and J by 5 bases, with 8 bases left in between. Germline loops: CDR1 MDHEN, CDR2 SYDVKM. CDR3 region: CASSSDSYGYTF. The CDR3 DNA reads as TGTGCCAGCAGTTCCGACAGTTATGGCTACACCTTC.

The V call is TRBV28, the J call TRBJ2-2; D is ambiguous. CDR3 length: 14 amino acids. CDR1 MDHEN and CDR2 SYDVKM come from the germline V gene. The V end was cut by 3 bases, the J end by 0 bases, with 5 bases between. Here the CDR3 DNA reads TGTGCCAGCAGTTTGGCTACGAACACCGGGGAGCTGTTTTTT. Its translation is CASSLATNTGELFF.

The rearrangement uses TRBV7-2 and TRBJ1-4; D is uncertain. Deletions cut 4 bases from V and 0 bases from J, with 9 bases between. The V gene's germline CDR1 is SGHTA and CDR2 FQGNSA. The CDR3 has 15 amino acids. The CDR3 coding sequence is TGTGCCAGCAGCTCCAGCAGCACAACTAATGAAAAACTGTTTTTT. It specifies CASSSSSTTNEKLFF.

The chain recombines TRBV28 with TRBJ2-7; D might be TRBD2 (5 bases). Germline assignment: CDR1 MDHEN and CDR2 SYDVKM. CDR3 length: 15 amino acids. V gave up 6 bases and J gave up 1 base, with 16 bases separating them. This CDR3 reads CASRGGVGRSYEQYF. As DNA, the CDR3 is TGTGCCAGCAGAGGAGGAGTAGGGCGTTCCTACGAGCAGTACTTC.

The gene calls are TRBV20-1 and TRBJ2-1; 9 nucleotides agree with TRBD2. Germline-derived CDR1 and CDR2 are DFQATT and SNEGSKA (reference sequence). J was trimmed by 3 bases and V by 1 base; bases with no gene match: 4. The CDR3 totals 15 residues. CDR3 in DNA: TGCAGTGCTAGAGTAGCGGGAGCGGGCTACAATGAGCAGTTCTTC. This encodes CSARVAGAGYNEQFF.

This clonotype appeared a single time. The gene calls are TRBV27 and TRBJ1-6; D gene unclear. Germline CDR1 MNHEY, CDR2 SMNVEV (reference sequence). Trimming left V 5 bases short and J 10 bases short, with 24 bases between. CDR3 length: 17 residues. CDR3 coding DNA: TGTGCCAGCAGTCTACTTACCCCCGTTTCTCCGGACTCACCCCTCCACTTT. This translates into CASSLLTPVSPDSPLHF.

This clonotype appeared a single time. The chain uses TRBV28 and TRBJ2-7; D unclear. There are 15 residues in the CDR3. Between the trimmed V and J ends, which lost 6 bases and 3 bases, there was a span of 18 bases. The germline gives CDR1 MDHEN, CDR2 SYDVKM. The CDR3 is CASSMLSGGNYEQYF. CDR3 bases: TGTGCCAGCAGCATGCTTTCAGGCGGTAACTACGAGCAGTACTTC.

The sample holds many counts of this clonotype. V and J are TRBV2 and TRBJ2-3; D gene unclear. Looked up from germline, CDR1 is SNHLY and CDR2 is FYNNEI. The length of the CDR3 is 13 residues. The V and J ends lost 5 bases and 2 bases respectively, with 8 bases between them. This CDR3 is CASSPPFTDTQYF. The CDR3 DNA reads as TGTGCCAGCAGTCCGCCCTTCACAGATACGCAGTATTTT.

The chain employs TRBV6-1 and TRBJ2-1, with 8 bases aligning to TRBD2. The CDR3 totals 14 residues. Germline CDR1 MNHNS, CDR2 SASEGT. The V segment lost 2 bases and the J segment 9 bases; nucleotides outside the gene matches: 6. Written as DNA, the CDR3 is TGTGCCAGCAGTGAACGGGGACTAGTAGTTGAGCAGTTCTTC. Its translation is CASSERGLVVEQFF.

A few counts support this clonotype. V usage is TRBV5-6 and J usage is TRBJ2-1; D ambiguous. The CDR3 contains 13 residues. Trimming took 0 bases from V and 4 from J, leaving 5 bases between them. CDR1 is SGHDT, CDR2 YYEEEE, per germline. This chain's CDR3 is CASSLADYNEQFF. The CDR3 DNA sequence: TGTGCCAGCAGCTTGGCGGATTACAATGAGCAGTTCTTC. Variable domain in full (rest from reference TRBV5-6 and TRBJ2-1): DAGVTQSPTHLIKTRGQQVTLRCSPKSGHDTVSWYQQALGQGPQFIFQYYEEEERQRGNFPDRFSGHQFPNYSSELNVNALLLGDSALYLCASSLADYNEQFFGPGTRLTVL.